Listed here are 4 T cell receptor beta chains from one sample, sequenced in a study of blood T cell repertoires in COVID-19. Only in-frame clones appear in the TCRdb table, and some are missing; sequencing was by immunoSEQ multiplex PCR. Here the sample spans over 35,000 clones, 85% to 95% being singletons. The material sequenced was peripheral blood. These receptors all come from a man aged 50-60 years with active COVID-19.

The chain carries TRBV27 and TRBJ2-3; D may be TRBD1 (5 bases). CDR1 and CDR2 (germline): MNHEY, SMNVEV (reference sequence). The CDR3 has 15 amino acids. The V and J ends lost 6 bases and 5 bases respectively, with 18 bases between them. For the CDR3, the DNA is TGTGCCAGCAGCCCGGACACTGCGCGGATAGATACGCAGTATTTT. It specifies CASSPDTARIDTQYF.

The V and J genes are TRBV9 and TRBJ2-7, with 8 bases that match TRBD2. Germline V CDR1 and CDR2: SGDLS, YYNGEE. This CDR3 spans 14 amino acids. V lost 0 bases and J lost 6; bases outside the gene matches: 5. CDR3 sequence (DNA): TGTGCCAGCAGCGTAGGGCGGGAGGCTGGCGAGCAGTACTTC. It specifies CASSVGREAGEQYF.

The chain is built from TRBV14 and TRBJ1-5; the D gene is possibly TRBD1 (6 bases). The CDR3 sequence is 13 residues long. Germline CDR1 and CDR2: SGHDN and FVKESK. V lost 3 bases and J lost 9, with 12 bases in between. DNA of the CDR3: TGTGCCAGCAGCCATGGGGGCGCGGGGCCCCAGCATTTT. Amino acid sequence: CASSHGGAGPQHF.

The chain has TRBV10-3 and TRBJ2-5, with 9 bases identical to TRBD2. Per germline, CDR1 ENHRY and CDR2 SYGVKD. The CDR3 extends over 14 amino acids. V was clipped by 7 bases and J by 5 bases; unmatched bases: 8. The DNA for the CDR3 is TGTGCCATCACTAGCGGGACTATGGGGGAGACCCAGTACTTC. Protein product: CAITSGTMGETQYF.